This T cell receptor beta chain was observed in a study of Graves' ophthalmopathy and Graves' hyperthyroidism. Findings and caveats of the study: Ophthalmopathy and stable hyperthyroidism were discriminated by a 13-signature model, with over 85% sensitivity and approximately 77% specificity. Progression of ophthalmopathy was predicted by the model with about 66% sensitivity and around 72% specificity.

For repertoire sequencing, the TCR beta CDR3 regions were amplified from RNA transcripts. RT-PCR was first run with HTBI primers, then multiplex PCR in a second round. Using its own MiXCR run on the multiplex PCR reads, TCRdb lists one record per CDR3 protein. This table holds 300,000 or so distinct CDR3 sequences, about 17% found once. Disease in donors with ophthalmopathy had moderate-to-severe activity, CAS ≥3, NOSPECS ≥4 and under 3 months' duration. A volume of around 9.5 ml of fresh peripheral blood supplied the PBMCs. Many counts were recorded for this clonotype. Its antigen is still unknown. This sequence originates from an adult man with Graves' ophthalmopathy. The sequencing sample was made of peripheral blood.

This CDR3 reads CSVEDLGSEAFF. The CDR3 DNA follows: TGCAGCGTTGAAGATCTGGGTTCTGAAGCTTTCTTT. The chain has TRBV29-1 and TRBJ1-1; D call uncertain. The germline V gene encodes CDR1 SQVTM and CDR2 ANQGSEA. V was trimmed by 0 bases and J by 6 bases, leaving 8 bases between them. This CDR3 spans 12 amino acids.